What follows describes a single T cell receptor beta chain. Authors' processing steps: Cell counts per sample came from amplifying reference gene primers. Assay: immunoSEQ multiplex PCR; the TCRdb copy retains only in-frame clones and omits some. The V and J calls and clone size are taken from that table; D and trimming were inferred from the DNA. The sample includes around 110,000 clones, around 78% of them seen just once. This sample stems from a study of blood T cell repertoires in COVID-19. This receptor was taken from a man at least 80 years old with COVID-19, enrolled during active disease. What was sequenced was peripheral blood.

In DNA form, the CDR3 reads TGTGCCAGCAGCTTCCGGGACAGGGAAAATTCACCCCTCCACTTT. This translates into CASSFRDRENSPLHF. V gene TRBV5-6 combines with J gene TRBJ1-6; 9 positions match TRBD1. Germline V gives CDR1 SGHDT, CDR2 YYEEEE. The CDR3 is 15 residues long. The V gene end was trimmed by 2 bases and the J gene end by 7 bases; junction bases not matched to a gene: 4.